This is a list of T cell receptor beta chains from one sample in a study of blood T cell repertoires in COVID-19. Sequenced by immunoSEQ multiplex PCR; TCRdb stores in-frame clones only, minus some. The sample shows roughly 39,000 clones, 75% to 85% of them seen only once. The material sequenced was peripheral blood. The receptors derive from a man between 65 and 80 years old with acute or convalescent COVID-19. CDR3s include the opening cysteine and the closing phenylalanine or tryptophan. The D gene is left open where the match is weak. Not every row has a clone size; where given, it reads once, few, many or a size class.

d_call: TRBD2
j_call: TRBJ2-5
v_call: TRBV24-1
clone_size: .
cdr3_aa: CATSVAGETQYF
cdr3_nt: TGTGCCACCTCGGTAGCGGGGGAGACCCAGTACTTC

d_call: TRBD1
j_call: TRBJ2-3
v_call: TRBV24-1
clone_size: .
cdr3_aa: CATSDWTGTQRDTQYF
cdr3_nt: TGTGCCACCAGTGATTGGACAGGTACGCAGCGAGATACGCAGTATTTT

d_call: TRBD1
j_call: TRBJ2-1
v_call: TRBV4-3
clone_size: .
cdr3_aa: CASSQGQGDYNEQFF
cdr3_nt: TGCGCCAGCAGCCAAGGACAGGGGGATTACAATGAGCAGTTCTTC

d_call: .
j_call: TRBJ2-1
v_call: TRBV28
clone_size: .
cdr3_aa: CASRVASSYNEQFF
cdr3_nt: TGTGCCAGCAGGGTAGCGAGCTCCTACAATGAGCAGTTCTTC

d_call: .
j_call: TRBJ1-2
v_call: TRBV28
clone_size: .
cdr3_aa: CASSLLRGTGFISGYTF
cdr3_nt: TGTGCCAGCAGTTTGCTCCGAGGCACAGGGTTCATAAGTGGCTACACCTTC

d_call: TRBD1
j_call: TRBJ1-1
v_call: TRBV5-1
clone_size: .
cdr3_aa: CASSPRTGGNTEAFF
cdr3_nt: TGCGCCAGCAGCCCAAGGACAGGGGGGAACACTGAAGCTTTCTTT

d_call: .
j_call: TRBJ2-1
v_call: TRBV7-2
clone_size: .
cdr3_aa: CASSVTSSSYNEQFF
cdr3_nt: TGTGCCAGCAGCGTGACTAGTTCCTCCTACAATGAGCAGTTCTTC

d_call: TRBD2
j_call: TRBJ2-1
v_call: TRBV7-9
clone_size: .
cdr3_aa: CASSFGTSGYNEQFF
cdr3_nt: TGTGCCAGCAGCTTTGGCACTAGCGGGTACAATGAGCAGTTCTTC

d_call: .
j_call: TRBJ1-1
v_call: TRBV5-1
clone_size: .
cdr3_aa: CASSLVGGPNTEAFF
cdr3_nt: TGCGCCAGCAGCCTGGTGGGGGGGCCGAACACTGAAGCTTTCTTT

d_call: TRBD2
j_call: TRBJ2-5
v_call: TRBV5-1
clone_size: .
cdr3_aa: CASSEALAEGETQYF
cdr3_nt: TGCGCCAGCAGCGAGGCGCTAGCGGAGGGGGAGACCCAGTACTTC

d_call: .
j_call: TRBJ1-6
v_call: TRBV3-1/TRBV3-2
clone_size: .
cdr3_aa: CASQSQGSGSPLHF
cdr3_nt: TGTGCCAGCCAATCACAGGGCTCTGGCTCACCCCTCCACTTT

d_call: TRBD1
j_call: TRBJ2-2
v_call: TRBV29-1
clone_size: .
cdr3_aa: CSVGDRAAGELFF
cdr3_nt: TGCAGCGTAGGGGACAGGGCTGCCGGGGAGCTGTTTTTT

d_call: .
j_call: TRBJ2-2
v_call: TRBV4-1
clone_size: .
cdr3_aa: CASSQDSQGSPTGELFF
cdr3_nt: TGCGCCAGCAGCCAAGATTCCCAGGGATCTCCCACCGGGGAGCTGTTTTTT

d_call: TRBD2
j_call: TRBJ2-1
v_call: TRBV28
clone_size: .
cdr3_aa: CASNPPGLAGNEQFF
cdr3_nt: TGTGCCAGCAACCCACCGGGACTAGCGGGCAATGAGCAGTTCTTC

d_call: .
j_call: TRBJ2-3
v_call: TRBV6-2/TRBV6-3
clone_size: once
cdr3_aa: CASSYRLVGTDTQYF
cdr3_nt: TGTGCCAGCAGTTATCGTCTAGTCGGCACAGATACGCAGTATTTT

d_call: TRBD1
j_call: TRBJ1-5
v_call: TRBV2
clone_size: .
cdr3_aa: CASSVDRPTGQPQHF
cdr3_nt: TGTGCCAGCAGTGTGGACAGGCCCACCGGTCAGCCCCAGCATTTT

d_call: .
j_call: TRBJ1-1
v_call: TRBV9
clone_size: once
cdr3_aa: CASSPQFGNTEAFF
cdr3_nt: TGTGCCAGCAGCCCCCAGTTTGGGAACACTGAAGCTTTCTTT

d_call: .
j_call: TRBJ1-6
v_call: TRBV2
clone_size: .
cdr3_aa: CASREGGSPLHF
cdr3_nt: TGTGCCAGCAGGGAGGGAGGGTCACCCCTCCACTTT

d_call: .
j_call: TRBJ1-3
v_call: TRBV15
clone_size: .
cdr3_aa: CATSLEASSGNTIYF
cdr3_nt: TGTGCCACCAGCTTAGAGGCGAGCTCTGGAAACACCATATATTTT

d_call: TRBD1
j_call: TRBJ2-7
v_call: TRBV4-3
clone_size: .
cdr3_aa: CASSQEWDRGTGEYF
cdr3_nt: TGCGCCAGCAGCCAAGAATGGGACAGGGGGACTGGAGAGTACTTC

d_call: .
j_call: TRBJ2-7
v_call: TRBV28
clone_size: .
cdr3_aa: CASSTWKGVYEQYF
cdr3_nt: TGTGCCAGCAGTACCTGGAAGGGGGTCTACGAGCAGTACTTC

d_call: TRBD1
j_call: TRBJ1-5
v_call: TRBV28
clone_size: .
cdr3_aa: CASSFTGGVQPQHF
cdr3_nt: TGTGCCAGCAGTTTTACAGGGGGCGTTCAGCCCCAGCATTTT

d_call: TRBD1
j_call: TRBJ2-7
v_call: TRBV7-2
clone_size: once
cdr3_aa: CASSLMGTGGREQYF
cdr3_nt: TGTGCCAGCAGCTTAATGGGGACAGGGGGACGCGAGCAGTACTTC

d_call: .
j_call: TRBJ2-7
v_call: TRBV2
clone_size: .
cdr3_aa: CASSETGASEQYF
cdr3_nt: TGTGCCAGCAGTGAAACCGGAGCTTCCGAGCAGTACTTC

d_call: .
j_call: TRBJ2-7
v_call: TRBV5-4
clone_size: .
cdr3_aa: CASSLDYRGHEQYF
cdr3_nt: TGTGCCAGCAGCTTGGACTATAGGGGTCACGAGCAGTACTTC

d_call: TRBD1
j_call: TRBJ1-3
v_call: TRBV18
clone_size: .
cdr3_aa: CASSPSGTGFPISGNTIYF
cdr3_nt: TGTGCCAGCTCACCTTCTGGGACAGGGTTCCCAATCTCTGGAAACACCATATATTTT

d_call: TRBD1
j_call: TRBJ2-5
v_call: TRBV27
clone_size: .
cdr3_aa: CASRAPRQGARETQYF
cdr3_nt: TGTGCCAGCAGGGCCCCCAGGCAGGGGGCGAGGGAGACCCAGTACTTC

d_call: TRBD2
j_call: TRBJ2-1
v_call: TRBV7-9
clone_size: .
cdr3_aa: CATAGGPSINEQFF
cdr3_nt: TGTGCCACAGCGGGGGGACCCTCGATCAATGAGCAGTTCTTC

d_call: TRBD2
j_call: TRBJ2-7
v_call: TRBV9
clone_size: .
cdr3_aa: CASSVGASGRYEQYF
cdr3_nt: TGTGCCAGCAGCGTAGGGGCTAGCGGGAGATATGAGCAGTACTTC

d_call: .
j_call: TRBJ2-7
v_call: TRBV5-6
clone_size: .
cdr3_aa: CASSLDRLMSSYEQYF
cdr3_nt: TGTGCCAGCAGCTTGGATCGACTAATGAGCTCCTACGAGCAGTACTTC

d_call: .
j_call: TRBJ2-2
v_call: TRBV14
clone_size: .
cdr3_aa: CASSQGFIPWRTGELFF
cdr3_nt: TGTGCCAGCAGCCAAGGTTTCATACCCTGGAGAACCGGGGAGCTGTTTTTT

d_call: TRBD1
j_call: TRBJ1-1
v_call: TRBV7-3
clone_size: once
cdr3_aa: CASSLGGQGYNEAFF
cdr3_nt: TGTGCCAGCAGCTTAGGGGGACAGGGGTATAATGAAGCTTTCTTT

d_call: .
j_call: TRBJ1-2
v_call: TRBV28
clone_size: once
cdr3_aa: CASSLEGDGYTF
cdr3_nt: TGTGCCAGCAGTTTGGAAGGGGATGGCTACACCTTC

d_call: TRBD2
j_call: TRBJ2-1
v_call: TRBV27
clone_size: .
cdr3_aa: CASSSPSGRAHNEQFF
cdr3_nt: TGTGCCAGCAGTTCCCCTAGCGGGAGAGCTCACAATGAGCAGTTCTTC

d_call: .
j_call: TRBJ1-3
v_call: TRBV9
clone_size: .
cdr3_aa: CASSPETRKDTIYF
cdr3_nt: TGTGCCAGCAGCCCCGAGACTAGGAAGGACACCATATATTTT

d_call: .
j_call: TRBJ1-2
v_call: TRBV28
clone_size: few
cdr3_aa: CASSLGAAYTF
cdr3_nt: TGTGCCAGCAGTTTGGGGGCCGCCTACACCTTC

d_call: .
j_call: TRBJ1-5
v_call: TRBV4-3
clone_size: .
cdr3_aa: CASSQDGGLYQPQHF
cdr3_nt: TGCGCCAGCAGCCAAGATGGGGGCTTATATCAGCCCCAGCATTTT

d_call: TRBD1
j_call: TRBJ1-5
v_call: TRBV29-1
clone_size: .
cdr3_aa: CSVVDRGEQPQHF
cdr3_nt: TGCAGCGTCGTAGACAGGGGGGAACAGCCCCAGCATTTT

d_call: TRBD2
j_call: TRBJ2-2
v_call: TRBV24-1
clone_size: once
cdr3_aa: CATSDVAGDETGELFF
cdr3_nt: TGTGCCACCAGTGATGTAGCGGGAGACGAAACCGGGGAGCTGTTTTTT

d_call: .
j_call: TRBJ1-6
v_call: TRBV9
clone_size: .
cdr3_aa: CASSAQGYNSPLHF
cdr3_nt: TGTGCCAGCAGCGCACAGGGATATAATTCACCCCTCCACTTT

d_call: TRBD1
j_call: TRBJ2-1
v_call: TRBV6-5
clone_size: .
cdr3_aa: CASSYSGQGNNEQFF
cdr3_nt: TGTGCCAGCAGTTACTCGGGACAGGGAAACAATGAGCAGTTCTTC

d_call: .
j_call: TRBJ1-2
v_call: TRBV28
clone_size: .
cdr3_aa: CASTPGDALGYTF
cdr3_nt: TGTGCCAGCACTCCAGGGGATGCCTTGGGCTACACCTTC

d_call: TRBD1
j_call: TRBJ2-2
v_call: TRBV6-8
clone_size: .
cdr3_aa: CASPPLGTGRTGELFF
cdr3_nt: TGTGCCAGCCCCCCCCTCGGGACAGGGAGGACCGGGGAGCTGTTTTTT

d_call: TRBD2
j_call: TRBJ2-3
v_call: TRBV7-3
clone_size: .
cdr3_aa: CASSLLAGGTDTQYF
cdr3_nt: TGTGCCAGCAGCTTATTAGCGGGAGGTACTGATACGCAGTATTTT

d_call: .
j_call: TRBJ1-5
v_call: TRBV4-1
clone_size: .
cdr3_aa: CASSRSTNGGQPQHF
cdr3_nt: TGCGCCAGCAGCCGCTCGACTAATGGGGGCCAGCCCCAGCATTTT

d_call: TRBD1
j_call: TRBJ1-4
v_call: TRBV5-1
clone_size: .
cdr3_aa: CASSWSGTGDEKLFF
cdr3_nt: TGCGCCAGCAGCTGGTCCGGGACAGGGGATGAAAAACTGTTTTTT

d_call: TRBD2
j_call: TRBJ2-1
v_call: TRBV6-5
clone_size: .
cdr3_aa: CASGTSGSGRFF
cdr3_nt: TGTGCCAGCGGGACTAGCGGGAGCGGGCGGTTCTTC

d_call: .
j_call: TRBJ1-1
v_call: TRBV6-6
clone_size: .
cdr3_aa: CASSYARVAWLSEAFF
cdr3_nt: TGTGCCAGCAGTTACGCCAGGGTTGCGTGGCTCTCTGAAGCTTTCTTT

d_call: .
j_call: TRBJ1-5
v_call: TRBV18
clone_size: .
cdr3_aa: CASSPGRVSNQPQHF
cdr3_nt: TGTGCCAGCTCACCAGGGCGGGTCAGCAATCAGCCCCAGCATTTT

d_call: .
j_call: TRBJ1-2
v_call: TRBV7-2
clone_size: .
cdr3_aa: CASSLQGYGYTF
cdr3_nt: TGTGCCAGCAGCTTACAGGGCTATGGCTACACCTTC